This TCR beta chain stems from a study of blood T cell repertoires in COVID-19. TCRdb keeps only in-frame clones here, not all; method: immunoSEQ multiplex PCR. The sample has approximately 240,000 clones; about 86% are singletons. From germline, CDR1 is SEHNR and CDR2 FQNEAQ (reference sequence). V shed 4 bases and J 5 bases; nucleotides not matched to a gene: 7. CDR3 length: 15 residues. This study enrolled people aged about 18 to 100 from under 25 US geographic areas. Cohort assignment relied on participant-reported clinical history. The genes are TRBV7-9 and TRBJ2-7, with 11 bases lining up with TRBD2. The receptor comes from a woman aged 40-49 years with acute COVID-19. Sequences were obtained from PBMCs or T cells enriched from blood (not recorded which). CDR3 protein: CASSSVAGGPNEQYF. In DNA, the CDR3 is TGTGCCAGCAGCTCCGTAGCGGGAGGGCCCAACGAGCAGTACTTC.